This T cell receptor beta chain was identified in a study of T and B cells in COVID-19 patients. Notes on the study in general: There were more than 2,000 TCR clusters exclusive to the recovered cohort, a few dozen with low generation probability. Patients with COVID-19 reportedly showed strongly skewed T cell receptor beta variable and joining gene usage. Highly clonal in active COVID-19, TRB repertoires exceeded healthy-donor diversity and richness at recovery.

TRB rearrangements were amplified by multiplex PCR with BIOMED2 TRB-A/B primers. TCRdb itself ran the multiplex PCR reads through MiXCR, one entry per CDR3 protein. The sample lists roughly 8,100 distinct CDR3 sequences, 25% to 30% occurring once. Germline CDR1 reads LNHDA; CDR2 reads SQIVND (reference sequence). This CDR3 spans 14 amino acids. V lost 5 bases, J lost 4 bases, and 12 bases lay in between. Within the sample, this clonotype is medium-sized. The antigen is not known. Each TRB amplification used roughly 240-550 ng of genomic DNA from blood. V usage is TRBV19 and J usage is TRBJ2-1; D may correspond to TRBD1 or TRBD2 (5 bases each). Sequenced input: blood. The clonotype comes from a human donor with active COVID-19. The DNA for the CDR3 is TGTGCCAGTAGTTCCCGGGACGGATACAATGAGCAGTTCTTC. Translation gives CASSSRDGYNEQFF.